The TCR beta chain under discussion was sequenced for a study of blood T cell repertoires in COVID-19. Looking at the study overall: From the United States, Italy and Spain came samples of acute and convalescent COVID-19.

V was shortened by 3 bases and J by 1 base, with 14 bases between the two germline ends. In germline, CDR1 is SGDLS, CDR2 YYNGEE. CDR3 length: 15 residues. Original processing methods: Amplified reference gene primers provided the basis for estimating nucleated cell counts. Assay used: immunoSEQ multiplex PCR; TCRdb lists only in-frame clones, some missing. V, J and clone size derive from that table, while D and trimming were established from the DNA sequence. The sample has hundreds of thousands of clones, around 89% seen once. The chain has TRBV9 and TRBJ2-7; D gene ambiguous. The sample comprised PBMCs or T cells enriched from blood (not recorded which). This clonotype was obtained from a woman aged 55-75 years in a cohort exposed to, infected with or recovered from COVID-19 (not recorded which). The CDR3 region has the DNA TGTGCCAGCAGCGGGTCCGGGTGGTTTTCCTACGAGCAGTACTTC. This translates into CASSGSGWFSYEQYF.